Presented here are 5 T cell receptor beta chains from one specimen sequenced in a study of blood T cell repertoires in COVID-19. Repertoires were generated with immunoSEQ multiplex PCR, while TCRdb's copy carries only in-frame clones and drops some. This table holds fewer than 100,000 clones, about 87% found once. The sequenced sample was peripheral blood. All receptors derive from a human donor with acute or convalescent COVID-19. The donor label of this sample is uncertain.

The chain combines TRBV19 with TRBJ2-5, with 12 positions matching TRBD2. The CDR3 is made up of 14 amino acids. Per germline, CDR1 LNHDA and CDR2 SQIVND (reference sequence). Trimming took 5 bases from V and 4 from J; bases not matched to a gene: 2. The CDR3 protein is CASSSSGGAETQYF. The CDR3 nucleotides are TGTGCCAGTAGTTCTAGCGGGGGGGCAGAGACCCAGTACTTC. The full variable domain, in which reference TRBV19 and TRBJ2-5 provide the parts outside the CDR3, is DGGITQSPKYLFRKEGQNVTLSCEQNLNHDAMYWYRQDPGQGLRLIYYSQIVNDFQKGDIAEGYSVSREKKESFPLTVTSAQKNPTAFYLCASSSSGGAETQYFGPGTRLLVL.

The rearrangement uses TRBV5-4 and TRBJ1-2, with 8 bases fitting TRBD1. The CDR3 is 15 residues long. The V gene's germline CDR1 is SGHNT and CDR2 YYREEE (reference sequence). The trim removed 6 bases at V and 5 bases at J, leaving 12 bases unmatched. In nucleotides, the CDR3 is TGTGCCAGCAATCCAGACGTAGGACAGGGATATGGCTACACCTTC. Protein: CASNPDVGQGYGYTF.

The chain recombines TRBV6-5 with TRBJ2-5; D uncertain. Germline values: CDR1 MNHEY, CDR2 SVGAGI. Trimming left V 6 bases short and J 4 bases short, with 12 bases between. The CDR3 sequence is 13 residues long. CDR3 in amino acids: CASSQPALETQYF. CDR3 nucleotides: TGTGCCAGCAGCCAACCTGCGTTAGAGACCCAGTACTTC.

In this sample, this clone turned up a few times. The chain has TRBV7-9 and TRBJ1-5; D ambiguous. CDR3 size: 12 residues. V was pared by 4 bases and J by 7 bases, with 8 bases between. Germline CDR1 is SEHNR and CDR2 is FQNEAQ (reference sequence). The CDR3 coding sequence is TGTGCCAGCAGCTCCGCGAGGCAGCCCCAGCATTTT. This codes for CASSSARQPQHF.

Remarks on this clone: A junction boundary mismatches the germline segment, possibly from a read error. The chain couples TRBV4-2 to TRBJ2-5, with D perhaps TRBD1 (5 bases). The CDR3 extends over 14 amino acids. Germline V gene sequence: CDR1 LGHNA, CDR2 YNFKEQ. The CDR3, as DNA: TGTGCCAGCAGCCTTGGGGCAGGGCCCGGCCTTTTGCACTTC. This translates into CASSLGAGPGLLHF.